This T cell receptor (beta chain) was documented in a study of cytomegalovirus exposure and HLA in healthy donors. Study-wide findings and caveats: It was 150 to 200 TCR beta chains that were listed as cytomegalovirus-associated. Many donors carried some public TCRs, although rarity characterized most TCR sequences.

Germline V gives CDR1 MNHEY, CDR2 SVGAGI. Trimming took 2 bases from V and 4 from J; bases not matched to a gene: 6. This CDR3 has 16 amino acids. This clone was observed a handful of times. The antigen is undetermined. The PCR was carried out with 60 Vbeta primers and 13 Jbeta primers. Some clones are missing from TCRdb's copy, which holds only in-frame ones; the method was immunoSEQ multiplex PCR. The data contain roughly 100,000 clones, around 75% of them seen just once; the ten biggest clones take up 1.3%. The J gene is TRBJ2-1, the V gene TRBV6-5; TRBD1 matches at 9 bases. The sequenced material came from PBMCs. This TCR was sampled from a middle-aged man in good health and CMV-seronegative. The CDR3 coding sequence is TGTGCCAGCAGTTACGCCGGGACAGGGTCATACAATGAGCAGTTCTTC. Encoded protein: CASSYAGTGSYNEQFF.